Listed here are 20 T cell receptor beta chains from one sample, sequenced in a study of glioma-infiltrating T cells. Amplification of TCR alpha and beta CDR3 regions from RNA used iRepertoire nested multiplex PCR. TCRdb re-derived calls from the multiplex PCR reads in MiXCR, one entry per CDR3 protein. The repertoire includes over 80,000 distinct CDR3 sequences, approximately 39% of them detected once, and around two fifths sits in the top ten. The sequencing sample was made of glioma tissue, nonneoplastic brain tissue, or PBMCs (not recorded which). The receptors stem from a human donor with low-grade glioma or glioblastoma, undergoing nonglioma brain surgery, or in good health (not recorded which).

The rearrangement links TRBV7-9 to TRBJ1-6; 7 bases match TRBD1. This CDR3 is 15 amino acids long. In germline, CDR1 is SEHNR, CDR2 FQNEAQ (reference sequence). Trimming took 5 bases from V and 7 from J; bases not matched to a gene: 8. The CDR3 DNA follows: TGTGCCAGCAGCAAGCCGGGACAGCTAAATTCACCCCTCCACTTT. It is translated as CASSKPGQLNSPLHF.

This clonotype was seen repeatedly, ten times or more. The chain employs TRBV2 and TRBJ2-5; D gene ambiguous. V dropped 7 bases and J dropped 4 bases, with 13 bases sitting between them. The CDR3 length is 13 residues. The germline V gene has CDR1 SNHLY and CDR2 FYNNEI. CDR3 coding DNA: TGTGCCAGCAACAGCCAGGAAAGAGAGACCCAGTACTTC. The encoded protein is CASNSQERETQYF.

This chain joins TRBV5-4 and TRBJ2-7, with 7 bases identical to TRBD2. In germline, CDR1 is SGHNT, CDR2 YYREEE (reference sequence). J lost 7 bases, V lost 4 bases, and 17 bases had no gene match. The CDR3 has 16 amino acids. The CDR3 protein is CASSHMRAGSYNEQYF. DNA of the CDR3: TGTGCCAGCAGCCATATGCGAGCGGGGTCCTACAATGAGCAGTACTTC.

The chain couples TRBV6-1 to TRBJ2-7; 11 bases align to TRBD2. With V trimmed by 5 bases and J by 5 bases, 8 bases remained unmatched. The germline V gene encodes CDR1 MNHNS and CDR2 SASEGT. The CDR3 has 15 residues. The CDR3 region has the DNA TGTGCCAGCAGTCTAGCGGGAGGACAGGGCCACGAGCAGTACTTC. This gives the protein CASSLAGGQGHEQYF.

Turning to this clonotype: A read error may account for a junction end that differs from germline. CDR3 region: CAGSQEDRNTQYF. The CDR3 DNA sequence: TGTGCCGGCAGCCAAGAAGATCGGAATACGCAGTATTTC. The chain is built from TRBV4-2 and TRBJ2-3; no definite D call. The CDR3 totals 13 residues. Germline V lookup: CDR1 LGHNA, CDR2 YNFKEQ.

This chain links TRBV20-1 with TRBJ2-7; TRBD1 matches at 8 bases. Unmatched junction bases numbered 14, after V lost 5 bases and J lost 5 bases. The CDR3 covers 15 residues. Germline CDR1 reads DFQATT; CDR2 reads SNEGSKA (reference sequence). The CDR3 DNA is TGCAGTGCTCCCGGAACTTGGACAGGGTCCAACGAGCAGTACTTC. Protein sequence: CSAPGTWTGSNEQYF.

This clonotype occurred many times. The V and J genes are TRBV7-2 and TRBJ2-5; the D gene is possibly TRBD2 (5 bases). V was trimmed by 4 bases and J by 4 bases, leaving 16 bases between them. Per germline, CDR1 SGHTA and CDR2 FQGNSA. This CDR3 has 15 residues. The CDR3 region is CASSSLGGSVETQYF. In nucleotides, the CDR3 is TGTGCCAGCAGCTCGTTAGGAGGCTCAGTAGAGACCCAGTACTTC.

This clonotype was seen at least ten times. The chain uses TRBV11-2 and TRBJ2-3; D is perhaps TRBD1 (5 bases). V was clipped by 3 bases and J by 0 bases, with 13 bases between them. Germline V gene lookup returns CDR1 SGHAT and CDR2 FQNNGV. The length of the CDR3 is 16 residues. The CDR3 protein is CASSFHRMTSTDTQYF. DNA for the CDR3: TGTGCCAGCAGCTTCCACAGGATGACTAGCACAGATACGCAGTATTTT.

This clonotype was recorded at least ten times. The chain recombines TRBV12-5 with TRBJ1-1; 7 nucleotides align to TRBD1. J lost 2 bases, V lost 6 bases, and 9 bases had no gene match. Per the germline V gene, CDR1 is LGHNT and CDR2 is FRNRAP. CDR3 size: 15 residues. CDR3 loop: CASGAETGINTEAFF. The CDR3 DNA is TGTGCTAGTGGAGCCGAGACAGGGATTAACACTGAAGCTTTCTTT.

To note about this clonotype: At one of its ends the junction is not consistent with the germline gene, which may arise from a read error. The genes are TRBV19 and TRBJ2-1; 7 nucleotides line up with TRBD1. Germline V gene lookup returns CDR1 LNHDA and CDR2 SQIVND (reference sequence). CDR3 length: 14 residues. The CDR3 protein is CASSARTGYDDQFF. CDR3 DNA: TGTGCCAGTAGTGCCCGGACAGGTTACGATGATCAGTTCTTC.

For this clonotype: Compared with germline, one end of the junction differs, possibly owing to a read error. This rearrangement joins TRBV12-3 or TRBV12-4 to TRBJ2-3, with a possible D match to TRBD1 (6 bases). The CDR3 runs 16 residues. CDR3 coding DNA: TGTGCAAGCAGTTCCGTGGGGGCTAACAGCACAGATACGCAGTATTTT. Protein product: CASSSVGANSTDTQYF.

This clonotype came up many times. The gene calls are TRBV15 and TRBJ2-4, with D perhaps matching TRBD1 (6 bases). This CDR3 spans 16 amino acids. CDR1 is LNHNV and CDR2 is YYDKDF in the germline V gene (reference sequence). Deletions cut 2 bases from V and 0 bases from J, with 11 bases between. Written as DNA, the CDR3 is TGTGCCACCAGCAGATGGGACATCTTAGCCAAAAACATTCAGTACTTC. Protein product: CATSRWDILAKNIQYF.

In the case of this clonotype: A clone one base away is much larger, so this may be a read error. The CDR3 protein is CAGSSRDTNEKLFF. DNA of the CDR3: TGTGCCGGTAGTTCCCGGGACACCAATGAAAAACTGTTTTTT. J is TRBJ1-4 and V is TRBV19, with D perhaps TRBD1 (6 bases). CDR3 length: 14 amino acids. The germline V gene encodes CDR1 LNHDA and CDR2 SQIVND (reference sequence).

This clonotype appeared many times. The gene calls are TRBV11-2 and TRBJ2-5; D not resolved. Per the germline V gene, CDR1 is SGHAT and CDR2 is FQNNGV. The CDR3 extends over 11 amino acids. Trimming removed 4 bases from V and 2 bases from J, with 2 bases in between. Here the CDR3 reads CASSYQETQYF. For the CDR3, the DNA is TGTGCCAGCAGCTATCAAGAGACCCAGTACTTC.

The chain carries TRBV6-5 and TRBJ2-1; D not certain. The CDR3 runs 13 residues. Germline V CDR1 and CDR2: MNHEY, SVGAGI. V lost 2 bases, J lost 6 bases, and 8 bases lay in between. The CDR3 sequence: CASSYMGGNEQFF. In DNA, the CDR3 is TGTGCCAGCAGTTACATGGGTGGCAATGAGCAGTTCTTC.

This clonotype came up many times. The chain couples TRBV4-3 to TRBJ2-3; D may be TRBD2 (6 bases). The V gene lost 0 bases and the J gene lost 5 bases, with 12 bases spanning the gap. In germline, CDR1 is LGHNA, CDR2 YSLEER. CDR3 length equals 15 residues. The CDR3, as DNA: TGCGCCAGCAGCCAAGATGCCCCCGGGGGAGATACGCAGTATTTT. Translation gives CASSQDAPGGDTQYF.

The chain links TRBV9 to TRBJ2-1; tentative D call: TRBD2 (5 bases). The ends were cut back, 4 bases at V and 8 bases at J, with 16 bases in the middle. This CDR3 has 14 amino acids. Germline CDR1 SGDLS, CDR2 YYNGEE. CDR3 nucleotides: TGTGCCAGCAGCCCCCAGACCCTCGGGGATGAGCAGTTCTTC. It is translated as CASSPQTLGDEQFF. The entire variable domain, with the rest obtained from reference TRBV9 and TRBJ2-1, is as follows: DSGVTQTPKHLITATGQRVTLRCSPRSGDLSVYWYQQSLDQGLQFLIQYYNGEERAKGNILERFSAQQFPDLHSELNLSSLELGDSALYFCASSPQTLGDEQFFGPGTRLTVL.

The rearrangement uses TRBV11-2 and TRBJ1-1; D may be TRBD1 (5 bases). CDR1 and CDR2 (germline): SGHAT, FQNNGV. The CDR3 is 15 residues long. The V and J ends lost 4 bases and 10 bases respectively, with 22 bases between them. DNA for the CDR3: TGTGCCAGCAGCTCTAACCTTGTCGGGGAGAGGGGAGCTTTCTTT. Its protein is CASSSNLVGERGAFF.

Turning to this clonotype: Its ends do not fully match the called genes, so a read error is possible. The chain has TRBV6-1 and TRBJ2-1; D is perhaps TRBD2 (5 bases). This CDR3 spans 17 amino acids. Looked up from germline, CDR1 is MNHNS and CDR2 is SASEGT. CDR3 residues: CASSPRGWEVMGDEQFF. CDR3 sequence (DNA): TGTGCCAGCAGTCCCCGCGGGTGGGAAGTCATGGGCGATGAACAGTTCTTC.

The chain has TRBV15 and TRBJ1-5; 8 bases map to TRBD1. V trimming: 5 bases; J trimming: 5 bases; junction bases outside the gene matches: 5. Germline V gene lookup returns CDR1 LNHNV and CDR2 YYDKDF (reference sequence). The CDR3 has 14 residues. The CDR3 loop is CATSDRGGYQPQHF. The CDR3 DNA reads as TGTGCCACCAGCGACAGGGGAGGCTATCAGCCCCAGCATTTT.